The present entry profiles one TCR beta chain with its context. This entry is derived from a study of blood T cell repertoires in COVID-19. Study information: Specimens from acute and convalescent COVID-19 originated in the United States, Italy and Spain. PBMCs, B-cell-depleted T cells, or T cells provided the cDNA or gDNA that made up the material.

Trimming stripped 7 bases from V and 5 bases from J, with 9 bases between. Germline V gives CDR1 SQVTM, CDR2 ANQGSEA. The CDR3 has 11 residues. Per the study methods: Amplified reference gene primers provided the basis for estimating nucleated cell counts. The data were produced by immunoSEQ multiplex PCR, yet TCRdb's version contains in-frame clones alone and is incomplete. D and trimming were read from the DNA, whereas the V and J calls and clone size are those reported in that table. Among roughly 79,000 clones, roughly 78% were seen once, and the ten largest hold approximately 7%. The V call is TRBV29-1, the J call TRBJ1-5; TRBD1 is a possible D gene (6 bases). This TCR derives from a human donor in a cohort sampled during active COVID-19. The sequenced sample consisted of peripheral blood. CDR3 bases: TGCAGCGCGGGGGGCGATCAGCCCCAGCATTTT. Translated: CSAGGDQPQHF.